The TCR beta chain described here comes from a study of blood T cell dynamics during melanoma immunotherapy. Using immunoSEQ multiplex PCR, the repertoire was profiled, and TCRdb retains in-frame clones only, with some absent. The table lists 3,200 or so clones, 95% to 96% of them singletons. Regarding this clone: The antigen is undetermined.

Specified time point: week 3, after first cycle of checkpoint inhibitor. Study-wide findings and caveats: Whether repertoire-driving clones were melanoma-specific could not be determined. Among sorted CD8+ subsets, immune-effector cells had the highest clonality and cell-free DNA similarity.

The CDR3 runs 15 residues. Germline-derived CDR1 and CDR2 are SEHNR and FQNEAQ (reference sequence). Trimming took 7 bases from V and 4 from J; bases not matched to a gene: 12. Sequencing was performed on effector memory CD8+ T cells from blood, taken from a patient treated with checkpoint blockade. J is TRBJ1-1 and V is TRBV7-9; 7 bases are a match to TRBD1. The sequence was obtained from a human donor with melanoma. CDR3 loop: CASTPRGSGATEAFF. CDR3 coding DNA: TGTGCCAGCACCCCCAGGGGGTCTGGGGCCACTGAAGCTTTCTTT.